The 6 T cell receptor beta chains reported below all come from one sample, sequenced in a study of T cells in Graves' hyperthyroidism and ophthalmopathy. TCR beta CDR3 sequences were amplified from RNA transcripts. HTBI primers were the set used in a first-round RT-PCR of the TCR CDR3. TCRdb redid the calling of the multiplex PCR reads with MiXCR, one entry per CDR3 protein. The sample shows approximately 400,000 distinct CDR3 sequences, approximately 13% of them seen only once. The sample comprised blood. These receptors were collected from a man aged 30 to 45 with Graves' hyperthyroidism that later progressed to Graves' ophthalmopathy.

The gene calls are TRBV29-1 and TRBJ2-1, with TRBD2 matching over 10 bases. The CDR3 covers 14 residues. Germline V lookup: CDR1 SQVTM, CDR2 ANQGSEA. With V trimmed by 6 bases and J by 3 bases, 5 bases remained unmatched. CDR3 in amino acids: CSVETSGNYNEQFF. The DNA of the CDR3 is TGCAGCGTCGAAACTAGCGGGAACTACAATGAGCAGTTCTTC.

This clonotype came up many times. The chain couples TRBV11-2 to TRBJ2-7; 10 bases are shared with TRBD1. The CDR3 spans 15 residues. With 1 base clipped from V and 2 bases from J, the junction kept 2 bases outside the gene matches. CDR1 is SGHAT, CDR2 FQNNGV, per germline. CDR3 loop: CASSLAGQGAYEQYF. The CDR3 nucleotides read TGTGCCAGCAGCTTAGCCGGACAGGGGGCCTACGAGCAGTACTTC.

This clonotype has at least ten counts. The chain uses TRBV30 and TRBJ1-1, with 8 bases identical to TRBD1. J lost 3 bases, V lost 1 base, and 4 bases had no gene match. The CDR3 spans 14 residues. The germline V gene encodes CDR1 GTSNPN and CDR2 SVGIG (reference sequence). The CDR3: CAWSEDRVYTEAFF. The CDR3 nucleotides read TGTGCCTGGAGTGAGGACAGGGTCTACACTGAAGCTTTCTTT. Variable domain in full (rest from reference TRBV30 and TRBJ1-1): SQTIHQWPATLVQPVGSPLSLECTVEGTSNPNLYWYRQAAGRGLQLLFYSVGIGQISSEVPQNLSASRPQDRQFILSSKKLLLSDSGFYLCAWSEDRVYTEAFFGQGTRLTVV.

This clonotype occurred many times. V gene TRBV25-1 combines with J gene TRBJ2-3; 7 bases map to TRBD1. V shed 2 bases and J 3 bases; nucleotides not matched to a gene: 8. Per the germline V gene, CDR1 is MGHDK and CDR2 is SYGVNS. The CDR3 sequence is 16 residues long. In DNA, the CDR3 is TGTGCCAGCAGTGAACTTGAGGGGGCGCGGACAGATACGCAGTATTTT. Residues: CASSELEGARTDTQYF.

The chain combines TRBV6-1 with TRBJ2-2; the D gene is possibly TRBD1 (6 bases). Trimming removed 6 bases from V and 3 bases from J, with 14 bases in between. The CDR3 spans 15 residues. CDR1 is MNHNS, CDR2 SASEGT, per germline. The CDR3: CASSAQGPDTGELFF. The DNA of the CDR3 is TGTGCCAGCAGCGCACAGGGCCCCGACACCGGGGAGCTGTTTTTT.

This rearrangement joins TRBV7-9 to TRBJ2-6; D unclear. Germline V gene data show CDR1 as SEHNR and CDR2 as FQNEAQ (reference sequence). V dropped 5 bases and J dropped 4 bases, with 12 bases sitting between them. This CDR3 contains 15 residues. CDR3 residues: CASSPPGAGANVLTF. DNA of the CDR3: TGTGCCAGCAGCCCCCCCGGTGCCGGGGCCAACGTCCTGACTTTC.